This T cell receptor beta chain is from a study of identifying expanded T cells in peripheral blood. Whole-study results and caveats: Variance in clone template counts between approximately two-week samples significantly increased with total template count across all healthy donors.

Germline V CDR1 and CDR2: SNHLY, FYNNEI. This CDR3 has 13 amino acids. J was trimmed by 7 bases and V by 6 bases; bases with no gene match: 5. Collection occurred without any documented infections or immune events in donors. Libraries were prepared by immunoSEQ multiplex PCR; TCRdb keeps only in-frame clonotypes and omits some of them. Of tens of thousands of clones in the sample, around 83% were seen once. About this clone: Its antigen is still unknown.

The V call is TRBV2, the J call TRBJ1-1; 10 bases map to TRBD1. Sequenced input: blood. The origin of this receptor is a person between 18 and 70 years old in good health. CDR3 in DNA: TGTGCCAGCAGCCGGGACAGGGGAAGTGAAGCTTTCTTT. Protein: CASSRDRGSEAFF.